The 7 T cell receptor beta chains below all came from one sample that was sequenced in a study of cytomegalovirus exposure and HLA in healthy donors. Primers for the PCR totalled 60 Vbeta and 13 Jbeta. Method: immunoSEQ multiplex PCR; TCRdb's copy keeps in-frame clones and lacks some. The data contain more than 80,000 clones, approximately 71% of them singletons. Sample: PBMCs. Receptors originate from a man aged 50 or older in good health and CMV-seronegative.

V gene TRBV29-1 combines with J gene TRBJ2-7, with 7 bases that match TRBD2. The length of the CDR3 is 12 residues. After removal of 7 bases from V and 4 bases from J, the junction contained 7 bases not matched to a gene. The germline V gene has CDR1 SQVTM and CDR2 ANQGSEA. The CDR3 DNA is TGCAGCGCGACGGGGGGTGGGTACGAGCAGTACTTC. Its translation is CSATGGGYEQYF.

This clone is a singleton in its sample. V usage is TRBV18 and J usage is TRBJ2-3; 14 bases are a match to TRBD2. The trim removed 2 bases at V and 4 bases at J, leaving 5 bases unmatched. Per germline, CDR1 KGHSH and CDR2 LQKENI. This CDR3 region has 17 residues. The CDR3 region has the DNA TGTGCCAGCTCACCAAACACGGGACTAGCGGGAGCAGATACGCAGTATTTT. Its translation: CASSPNTGLAGADTQYF.

CDR3 DNA: TGTGCCAGCAGCTTGAGGGACAGAACCTACGAGCAGTACGTC. This codes for CASSLRDRTYEQYV. The chain carries TRBV5-8 and TRBJ2-7; 7 bases match TRBD1. Germline V CDR1 and CDR2: SGHTS, YDEGEE. The CDR3 spans 14 residues. The V gene end was trimmed by 1 base and the J gene end by 2 bases; junction bases not matched to a gene: 3.

The sample holds one count of this clone. The chain uses TRBV29-1 and TRBJ1-1; tentatively, D is TRBD1 (5 bases). CDR3 size: 13 residues. The germline CDR1 and CDR2 sequences are SQVTM and ANQGSEA. V lost 7 bases to trimming and J lost 8 bases, with 20 bases between them. The CDR3 nucleotides are TGCAGCGCCACCCGCGGGGTGGGGGTGGAAGCTTTCTTT. It encodes CSATRGVGVEAFF.

This clone was observed once. The V gene is TRBV2, the J gene TRBJ1-1; the match to TRBD1 covers 8 bases. This CDR3 contains 14 residues. Trimming took 6 bases from V and 3 from J; bases not matched to a gene: 6. The V gene's germline CDR1 is SNHLY and CDR2 FYNNEI. The chain's CDR3 is CASSVTGGDTEAFF. The CDR3 DNA reads TGTGCCAGCAGCGTTACAGGGGGGGACACTGAAGCTTTCTTT.

This sequence joins TRBV6-1 and TRBJ1-6; D is unresolved. CDR1 and CDR2 (germline): MNHNS, SASEGT. CDR3 length: 15 residues. V was clipped by 4 bases and J by 8 bases, with 15 bases between them. CDR3 protein: CASSAPRGIDSPLHF. The CDR3 DNA follows: TGTGCCAGCAGTGCCCCCAGAGGGATTGATTCACCCCTCCACTTT.

This sequence joins TRBV4-2 and TRBJ2-5, with TRBD2 as a possible D gene (6 bases). The CDR3 covers 15 residues. From germline, CDR1 is LGHNA and CDR2 YNFKEQ. With 2 bases removed from V and 1 base from J, the gap between germline ends came to 11 bases. The CDR3 reads CASSQIRGFQETQYF. CDR3 DNA sequence: TGTGCCAGCAGCCAAATTCGGGGGTTCCAAGAGACCCAGTACTTC.